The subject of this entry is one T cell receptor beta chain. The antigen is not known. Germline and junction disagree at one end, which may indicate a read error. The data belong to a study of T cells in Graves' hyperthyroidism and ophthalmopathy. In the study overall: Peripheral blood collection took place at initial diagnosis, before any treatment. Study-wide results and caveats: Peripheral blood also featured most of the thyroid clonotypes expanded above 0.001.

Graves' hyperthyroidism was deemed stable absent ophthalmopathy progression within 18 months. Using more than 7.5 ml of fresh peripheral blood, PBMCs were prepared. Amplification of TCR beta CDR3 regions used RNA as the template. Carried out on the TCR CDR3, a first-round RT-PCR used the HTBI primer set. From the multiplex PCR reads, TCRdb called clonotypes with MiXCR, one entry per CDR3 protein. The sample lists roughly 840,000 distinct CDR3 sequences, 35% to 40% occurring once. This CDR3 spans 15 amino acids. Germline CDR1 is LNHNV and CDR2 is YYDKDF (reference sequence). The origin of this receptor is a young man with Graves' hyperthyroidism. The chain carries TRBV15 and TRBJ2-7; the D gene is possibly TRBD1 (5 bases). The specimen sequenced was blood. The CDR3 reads CASSQDFDRRSEQYF. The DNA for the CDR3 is TGTGCCAGCAGCCAAGATTTCGACAGAAGGTCCGAGCAGTACTTC.